These T cell receptor beta chains were read from a single sample in a study of blood T cell repertoires in COVID-19. Generated by immunoSEQ multiplex PCR, the TCRdb table keeps only in-frame clones and is missing some. The table records over 200,000 clones, approximately 91% of them present only once. The sample consisted of peripheral blood. These receptors originate from a human donor in a cohort sampled during active COVID-19. Both conserved end residues are part of each CDR3. D genes are given only for firm matches. Only some rows state a clone size, as once, few, many or a class for expanded clones.

D	size	V	J	CDR3	DNA
-	-	TRBV28	TRBJ1-2	CASSLTVRNYGYTF	TGTGCCAGCAGTCTCACAGTAAGAAACTATGGCTACACCTTC
TRBD2	-	TRBV7-8	TRBJ2-7	CASSLMSGRWDEQYF	TGTGCCAGCAGCTTAATGAGCGGGAGGTGGGACGAGCAGTACTTC
TRBD1	-	TRBV6-5	TRBJ1-1	CASSSLTGTVVAFF	TGTGCCAGCAGTTCCCTGACAGGGACGGTTGTTGCTTTCTTT
-	-	TRBV7-8	TRBJ1-4	CASSRWGDEKLFF	TGTGCCAGCAGCCGCTGGGGGGATGAAAAACTGTTTTTT
-	-	TRBV18	TRBJ2-7	CASSPGTYNYEQYF	TGTGCCAGCTCACCGGGGACTTATAACTACGAGCAGTACTTC
-	-	TRBV7-2	TRBJ1-5	CASSLATTQNQPQHF	TGTGCCAGCAGCTTAGCTACAACCCAAAATCAGCCCCAGCATTTT
-	-	TRBV27	TRBJ2-5	CASSFRATQETQYF	TGTGCCAGCAGTTTCAGGGCGACCCAAGAGACCCAGTACTTC
TRBD1	-	TRBV5-1	TRBJ2-4	CASSDDRGAKNIQYF	TGCGCCAGCAGCGATGACAGGGGGGCCAAAAACATTCAGTACTTC
-	-	TRBV19	TRBJ2-3	CASSIRLTPDTQYF	TGTGCCAGTAGTATCCGACTTACACCAGATACGCAGTATTTT
-	-	TRBV2	TRBJ2-7	CASRRDAPGEQYF	TGTGCCAGCAGGCGGGACGCTCCCGGGGAGCAGTACTTC
-	-	TRBV4-1	TRBJ2-7	CASSPPYDYEQYF	TGCGCCAGCAGCCCTCCCTACGACTACGAGCAGTACTTC
-	-	TRBV28	TRBJ1-4	CASSLRGNEKLFF	TGTGCCAGCAGTCTTCGGGGAAATGAAAAACTGTTTTTT
-	-	TRBV6-2/TRBV6-3	TRBJ2-7	CASSYSPRGSGEQYF	TGTGCCAGCAGTTACTCACCCAGGGGTTCGGGAGAGCAGTACTTC
TRBD2	few	TRBV6-5	TRBJ2-7	CASSSIRLAAYAQYF	TGTGCCAGCAGTTCCATAAGACTAGCCGCTTACGCGCAGTACTTC
-	-	TRBV5-6	TRBJ1-4	CASSFIRVPNEKLFF	TGTGCCAGCAGCTTTATCAGGGTTCCTAATGAAAAACTGTTTTTT
TRBD2	-	TRBV28	TRBJ2-7	CASSTTLGLAGYEQYF	TGTGCCAGCAGCACAACCCTGGGACTAGCAGGATACGAGCAGTACTTC
-	once	TRBV15	TRBJ1-1	CATSRDRISTEAFF	TGTGCCACCAGCAGAGATAGAATTAGCACTGAAGCTTTCTTT
TRBD1	-	TRBV2	TRBJ1-5	CASKVDRGNQPQHF	TGTGCCAGCAAAGTCGACAGGGGAAATCAGCCCCAGCATTTT
TRBD1	-	TRBV3-1/TRBV3-2	TRBJ2-7	CASSGSRGPSVRSTYEQYF	TGTGCCAGCAGCGGGTCGAGGGGGCCCTCGGTTAGGAGCACCTACGAGCAGTACTTC
-	once	TRBV10-2	TRBJ2-5	CASRGLGETQYF	TGCGCCAGCAGGGGACTTGGGGAGACCCAGTACTTC
TRBD1	many	TRBV7-2	TRBJ1-1	CASSPRTGDMNTEAFF	TGTGCCAGCAGCCCTAGGACAGGGGACATGAACACTGAAGCTTTCTTT
-	-	TRBV7-3	TRBJ1-2	CASSYGVGGGYGYTF	TGTGCCAGCAGCTACGGTGTGGGGGGAGGCTATGGCTACACCTTC
-	few	TRBV5-1	TRBJ1-1	CASSLRTQNTEAFF	TGCGCCAGCAGCCTGCGGACACAGAACACTGAAGCTTTCTTT
-	-	TRBV12-2	TRBJ1-1	CASRPPPGGTEAFF	TGTGCAAGTCGCCCTCCCCCGGGGGGGACTGAAGCTTTCTTT
-	-	TRBV2	TRBJ1-6	CASSEYRSDSPLHF	TGTGCCAGCAGTGAATATAGGAGTGATTCACCCCTCCACTTT
-	-	TRBV4-1	TRBJ2-5	CASSHLLGKTQYF	TGCGCCAGCAGCCATTTACTAGGGAAGACCCAGTACTTC
-	-	TRBV6-2/TRBV6-3	TRBJ2-5	CASSQVRETQYF	TGTGCCAGCAGTCAGGTGCGAGAGACCCAGTACTTC
TRBD1	-	TRBV5-1	TRBJ1-2	CASSSDRASYGYTF	TGCGCCAGCAGCTCCGACAGGGCATCCTATGGCTACACCTTC
TRBD1	-	TRBV6-6	TRBJ1-4	CASSYPGQGGEKLFF	TGTGCCAGCAGTTACCCGGGACAGGGAGGTGAAAAACTGTTTTTT
-	once	TRBV6-1	TRBJ2-7	CASSDHTNYEQYF	TGTGCCAGCAGTGACCACACCAACTACGAGCAGTACTTC
-	many	TRBV27	TRBJ2-7	CASSSKIQGFSYEQYF	TGTGCCAGCAGTTCAAAGATACAGGGATTTTCCTACGAGCAGTACTTC
-	-	TRBV12-3/TRBV12-4	TRBJ1-4	CASSRGAPEKLFF	TGTGCCAGCAGCAGGGGCGCGCCCGAAAAACTGTTTTTT
TRBD1	-	TRBV2	TRBJ1-2	CANRDRANYGYTF	TGTGCCAACCGGGACAGGGCGAACTATGGCTACACCTTC
TRBD2	-	TRBV19	TRBJ2-7	CASSIGGRGDEQYF	TGTGCCAGTAGTATAGGCGGGAGGGGCGACGAGCAGTACTTC
TRBD2	-	TRBV7-9	TRBJ2-1	CASSLSGGSYNEQFF	TGTGCCAGCAGCTTAAGCGGGGGCTCCTACAATGAGCAGTTCTTC
-	-	TRBV7-8	TRBJ1-5	CASSFRQGTDQPQHF	TGTGCCAGCAGCTTCAGGCAGGGGACCGATCAGCCCCAGCATTTT
TRBD1	once	TRBV10-3	TRBJ1-1	CAISLGTGNTEAFF	TGTGCCATCAGCCTTGGGACAGGGAACACTGAAGCTTTCTTT
TRBD2	-	TRBV2	TRBJ2-7	CASRGWGLAGGSYEQYF	TGTGCCAGCAGGGGCTGGGGACTAGCGGGGGGGTCCTACGAGCAGTACTTC
TRBD1	-	TRBV7-6	TRBJ2-7	CASSLHQQGAGGYEQYF	TGTGCCAGCAGCTTACACCAACAGGGGGCAGGGGGCTACGAGCAGTACTTC
-	-	TRBV19	TRBJ1-1	CASSVAGADTEAFF	TGTGCCAGTAGTGTTGCAGGGGCGGACACTGAAGCTTTCTTT
-	-	TRBV2	TRBJ2-7	CASSPYLDSYEQYF	TGTGCCAGCAGTCCTTACCTAGACAGCTACGAGCAGTACTTC
TRBD1	-	TRBV9	TRBJ2-6	CASSGTGTSGANVLTF	TGTGCCAGCAGCGGGACAGGCACCTCTGGGGCCAACGTCCTGACTTTC
-	-	TRBV11-2	TRBJ2-5	CASSNEAQYF	TGTGCCAGCAGCAATGAGGCCCAGTACTTC
TRBD2	-	TRBV28	TRBJ2-6	CASRAGRGISGANVLTF	TGTGCCAGCAGGGCGGGGCGGGGGATCTCTGGGGCCAACGTCCTGACTTTC
-	-	TRBV7-9	TRBJ1-2	CASSLANRDPNYGYTF	TGTGCCAGCAGCTTAGCCAACAGGGACCCTAACTATGGCTACACCTTC
TRBD2	-	TRBV7-6	TRBJ2-1	CASSLTPGLAERTLSSYNEQFF	TGTGCCAGCAGCTTAACCCCAGGACTAGCGGAAAGAACTTTGAGCTCCTACAATGAGCAGTTCTTC
-	few	TRBV3-1/TRBV3-2	TRBJ2-5	CASSSAYPGLYQPETQYF	TGTGCCAGCAGCTCCGCTTATCCCGGACTATATCAACCAGAGACCCAGTACTTC
-	-	TRBV7-2	TRBJ1-2	CASSLVQGLSGYTF	TGTGCCAGCAGCTTAGTGCAGGGACTAAGTGGCTACACCTTC
-	-	TRBV10-3	TRBJ1-5	CAISETEKYSNQPQHF	TGTGCCATCAGTGAGACGGAGAAATATAGCAATCAGCCCCAGCATTTT